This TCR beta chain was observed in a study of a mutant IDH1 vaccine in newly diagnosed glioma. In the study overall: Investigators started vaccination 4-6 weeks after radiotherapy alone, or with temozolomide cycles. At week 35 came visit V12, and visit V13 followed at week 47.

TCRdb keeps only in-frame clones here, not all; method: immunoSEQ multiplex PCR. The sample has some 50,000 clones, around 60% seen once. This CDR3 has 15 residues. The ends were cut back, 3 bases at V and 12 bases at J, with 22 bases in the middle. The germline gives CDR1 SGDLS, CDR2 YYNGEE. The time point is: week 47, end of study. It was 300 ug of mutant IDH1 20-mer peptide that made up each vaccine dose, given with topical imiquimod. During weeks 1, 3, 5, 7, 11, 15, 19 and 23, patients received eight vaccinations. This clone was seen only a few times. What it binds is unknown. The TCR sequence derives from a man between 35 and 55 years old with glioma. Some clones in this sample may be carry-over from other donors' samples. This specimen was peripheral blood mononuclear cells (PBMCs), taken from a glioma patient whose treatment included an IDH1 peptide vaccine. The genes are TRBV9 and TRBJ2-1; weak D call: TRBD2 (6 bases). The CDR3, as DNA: TGTGCCAGCAGCGCCCGCGCGGGGACGGGGGACGCGCAGTTCTTC. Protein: CASSARAGTGDAQFF.